This T cell receptor (beta chain) emerged from a study of Japanese encephalitis immunity and Zika vaccine responses (dated by TCRdb to the early 2020s). For context, the study as a whole: Each included participant got alum-adjuvanted ZPIV three times, at weeks 0, 4 and 28, with every dose being 5.0 ug. A two-dose regimen of JEV vaccine (IXIARO), with doses given 28 days apart, was administered to approximately eleven participants two to three months before the first ZPIV dose. Before ZPIV, more than eleven participants were given one dose of YFV vaccine (YF-VAX), while several participants were flavivirus-naive. For TCR sequencing, six representative participants were chosen from each pre-vaccination group, with samples at week 0 (after pre-vaccination, before ZPIV) and week 52. TCR repertoires from three flavivirus-naive individuals were additionally analyzed at weeks 2, 6 and 52 after the start of ZPIV vaccination. The stimulations used peptide pools from ZIKV structural proteins divided into flavivirus-conserved and non-conserved sets, or JEV or YFV peptides that matched the pre-vaccination. The ZIKV peptides, 15-mers that overlapped by 11 residues, were chosen for containing NetMHCpan/NetMHCII-predicted epitopes with affinity below 50 nM. The study tested whether prior Japanese encephalitis virus (JEV) or yellow fever virus (YFV) vaccination shaped CD4 T cell responses to the Zika vaccine.

PBMCs were labeled with CellTrace CFSE and were cultured for 5 to 7 days in RPMI containing approximately 8% human serum plus peptide pools at around 0.99 ug/mL each. Enrolled adults were healthy and seronegative for ZIKV, JEV, YFV, DENV and WNV by microneutralization screening. The samples were drawn from a phase 1 trial of an alum-adjuvanted Zika purified-inactivated virus (ZPIV) vaccine that was randomized, double-blinded and placebo-controlled. Peripheral blood mononuclear cells were isolated using a standard procedure and then kept frozen in liquid nitrogen until they were used. The CDR3 runs 14 residues from the cysteine to the phenylalanine. The read is trimmed to its CDR3 DNA, 42 bases read in frame from base 1. Per the germline V gene, LGHNA is the CDR1 and YNFKEQ is the CDR2. V loses 1 base of germline sequence and J loses 5 bases, and the interval between the two ends is 11 bases. Libraries were made using 5' RACE. TCRbeta libraries were pooled in proportion to their sorted cell numbers before sequencing. Total RNA was extracted from the sorted cells with RNAzol RT, and cDNA was synthesized using an oligo(dT) primer and a template-switching oligo. Using Kapa HiFi, PCR amplified the TCRbeta V-CDR3-J region between a SMARTer oligo primer and a TCRbeta constant-region primer. Illumina adaptors and sample-specific index barcodes were added in a second PCR, followed by HighPrep bead cleanup and Bioanalyzer confirmation of a band of roughly 650 bp. Sequencing of the libraries was done on an Illumina MiSeq using 2x151 bp paired-end reads. On the study's bioinformatics: An in-house Java program demultiplexed the reads, and MiXCR assigned TCRbeta annotations and counted clonotypes. To assess repertoire overlap, Morisita-Horn indices from the R package vegan were used, along with UPGMA clustering and Circos plots of recurring clonotypes. Shannon diversity and richness were normalized to the highest possible value given the input cell numbers, yielding values from 0 to 1. MUSCLE was used to align CDR3beta sequences, SeqinR to compute distances, and R to plot multidimensional scaling. TCRdb trimmed public reads at Q25 via fastp, called clones via MiXCR and kept in-frame beta chains. Every entry covers one CDR3 protein and lists the most common genes and DNA from its rows. The V and J calls were not made by the authors but by TCRdb's processing. In this sample the table shows fewer than 350 distinct CDR3 sequences, about 12% of which occur a single time. 45% to 60% of the sample comes from the top ten.

Results and caveats for the whole study, not just this receptor: Only a few individuals showed CD8 T cell responses to ZIKV peptide pools, and those responses were very low in magnitude. Samples grouped by participant and showed no similarity between individuals, suggesting that no public TCRs were detected. After ZPIV, repertoire richness of CD4 T cells responding to conserved ZIKV epitopes significantly decreased in JEV-pre-vaccinated donors. Only a subset of trial participants with three doses and adequate samples was analyzed, not the entire vaccinated cohort. Peptide-pool deconvolution was not performed because of sample size limitations, and consequently the individual peptides driving cross-reactive responses were not identified. Repertoire similarity across time-points and stimulations was higher in JEV-pre-vaccinated donors than in YFV-pre-vaccinated donors, indicating more clonotypes shared between ZIKV and JEV stimulation.

With respect to this clonotype: Base qualities are missing; no much larger clone stands one base away.

The source of this sequence is an adult woman who received an inactivated Zika virus vaccine. The input for sequencing was antigen-activated CD8+ T cells from blood, cultured, taken during a Zika inactivated vaccine study. The chain uses TRBV4-2 and TRBJ1-2, with an unclear D gene assignment. For the CDR3, the sequence is CASSQVRGIYGYTF. The bases read TGTGCCAGCAGCCAAGTTCGGGGAATTTATGGCTACACCTTC.